The present T cell receptor (beta chain) was sequenced within a study of blood T cell repertoires in COVID-19. Germline V lookup: CDR1 SGDLS, CDR2 YYNGEE. The CDR3 length is 13 residues. V was cut by 4 bases and J by 6 bases, with 13 bases left in between. This clone was detected only once. TCRdb's copy holds only in-frame clones and misses some; the assay was immunoSEQ multiplex PCR. The sample includes some 250,000 clones, roughly 88% of them seen just once. V gene TRBV9 combines with J gene TRBJ1-1; D is possibly TRBD1 (6 bases). The sequence was obtained from a woman aged 40 to 55 with acute COVID-19. Material: PBMCs or T cells enriched from blood (not recorded which). The CDR3 protein is CASSPSNRAEAFF. The CDR3 nucleotides are TGTGCCAGCAGCCCCTCAAACAGGGCTGAAGCTTTCTTT.